The TCR beta chain under discussion was sequenced for a study of neoadjuvant anti-PD-1 for oral cavity cancer (dated by TCRdb to the early 2020s). In terms of the full investigation: Before undergoing curative-intent surgical resection, most patients got three to four biweekly nivolumab doses at 3 mg/kg. Patients who did not progress were given a fourth nivolumab dose at about day 43 and had definitive surgical resection on days 50-56. Under RECIST 1.1, patients with complete response, partial response or stable disease were classed as responders, and patients with progression were classed as non-responders. The parent correlative cohort had about eleven patients and a response rate of about 31%.

PBMC libraries used mostly approximately 500 ng of input genomic DNA for deep sequencing, with six replicates per sample. Following the manufacturer's instructions, the team built TCRbeta libraries using the immunoSEQ hsTCRbeta kit. Sequencing of the completed libraries took place using an Illumina NovaSeq 6000 S4 flow cell after they had been pooled to 3 nM. In the original analysis: The immunoSEQ Analyzer handled quality control and preprocessing of the raw data. The analysis was limited to productive rearrangements, and each clonotype was defined by a unique CDR3 amino acid sequence. Repertoire clonality was estimated as the Gini-Simpson index, computed with the R package tcR. Gini indices were compared with Student's t test, and associations with tumor size change were assessed by Pearson correlation. The source is immuneACCESS, and TCRdb retained only in-frame sequences with V and J called. Part of the clones is not carried over; for the studies checked, unresolved V genes explain less than half of this, and the remainder is unexplained. V, J and clone size were drawn from that table, and D and trimming were deduced from the DNA. In this sample the table shows 15,000 to 20,000 clones, more than 70% of which occur a single time. Around 2.5% of the sample is held by the ten biggest clonotypes.

Overall results and qualifications from the work: Only a few patients per response group were included in the TCR analyses, and larger cohorts for validation were called for by the authors. Higher pretreatment blood Treg/Th17 ratios correlated with higher pretreatment blood TCRbeta clonality and lower post-treatment tumor TCRbeta clonality. Within PBMCs, T cell clonality (Gini index) was significantly higher in non-responders than responders after neoadjuvant nivolumab.

Details on this clone: Its cognate antigen has yet to be identified. There are no base qualities to consult, and no much larger clone falls within one base.

From a lookup of the germline V gene, CDR1 and CDR2 are SGHRS and YFSETQ. After removal of 4 bases from V and 8 bases from J, the junction retains 5 bases not matched to a gene. From cysteine to phenylalanine, the CDR3 is 15 amino acids long. The read is trimmed to its CDR3 DNA, 45 bases read in frame from base 1. The time point label for this specimen denotes: before neoadjuvant nivolumab. Patients were newly diagnosed with stage II-IVA oral cavity squamous cell carcinoma and had received no prior systemic or radiation treatment. The cohort consisted of patients with HPV-negative, locally advanced oral cavity squamous cell carcinoma. Peripheral blood mononuclear cells were analyzed directly and were not maintained or expanded in culture. Samples were obtained from a longitudinal correlative study of a single-arm phase II trial of neoadjuvant nivolumab in oral cavity squamous cell carcinoma. Subject-matched pre- and post-treatment PBMCs and tumors from three responders and three non-responders underwent genomic DNA-based TCRbeta sequencing. Peripheral blood mononuclear cells were collected before nivolumab treatment and were collected again after treatment, at the time of surgery. The Maxwell RSC DNA from Cells kit was used to extract genomic DNA from PBMCs.

This sample comprised PBMCs, obtained before nivolumab (anti-PD-1) treatment. The chain links TRBV5-1 with TRBJ2-1; 14 junctional bases match TRBD2. This clonotype originated in a person between 40 and 85 years old with oral cavity squamous cell carcinoma. The CDR3 sequence is CASSPGLAGVDEQFF. The DNA is TGCGCCAGCAGCCCGGGACTAGCGGGGGTTGATGAGCAGTTCTTC. Extended through the reference TRBV5-1 and TRBJ2-1 proteins, this CDR3 yields the full variable domain: KAGVTQTPRYLIKTRGQQVTLSCSPISGHRSVSWYQQTPGQGLQFLFEYFSETQRNKGNFPGRFSGRQFSNSRSEMNVSTLELGDSALYLCASSPGLAGVDEQFFGPGTRLTVL.